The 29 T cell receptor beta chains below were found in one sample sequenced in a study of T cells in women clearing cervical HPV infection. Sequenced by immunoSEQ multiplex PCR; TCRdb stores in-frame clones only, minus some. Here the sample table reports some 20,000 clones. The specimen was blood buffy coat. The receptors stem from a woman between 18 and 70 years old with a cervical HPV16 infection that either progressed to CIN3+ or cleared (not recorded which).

The CDR3 here is CASKGILSSYEQYF. The covered CDR3 bases are TGCGCCAGCAAGGGGATATTAAGCTCCTACGAG. V is TRBV5-1 and J is TRBJ2-7, with D perhaps TRBD1 (5 bases). The CDR3 end is not reached by the read, which stops 3 residues before it; the germline J gene fills it in. Trimming removed 6 bases from V and 0 bases from J, with 13 bases in between. The CDR3 sequence is 14 residues long. Germline loops: CDR1 SGHRS, CDR2 YFSETQ.

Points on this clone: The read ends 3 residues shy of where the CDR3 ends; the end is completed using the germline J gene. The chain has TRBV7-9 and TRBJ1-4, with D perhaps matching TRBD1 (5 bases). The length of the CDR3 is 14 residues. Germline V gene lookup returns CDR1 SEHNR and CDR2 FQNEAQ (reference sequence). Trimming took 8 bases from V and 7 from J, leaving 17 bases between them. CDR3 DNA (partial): TGTGCCAGCGGCCCGACAGTGCAGAGTGAAAAA. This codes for CASGPTVQSEK. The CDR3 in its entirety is CASGPTVQSEKLFF.

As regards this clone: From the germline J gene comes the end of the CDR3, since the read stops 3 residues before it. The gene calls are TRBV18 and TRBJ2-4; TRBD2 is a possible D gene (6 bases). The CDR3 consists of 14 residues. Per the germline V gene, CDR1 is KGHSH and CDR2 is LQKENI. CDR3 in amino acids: CASSPEGQGYGQYF. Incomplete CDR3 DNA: TGTGCCAGCTCCCCGGAGGGGCAGGGCTATGGT. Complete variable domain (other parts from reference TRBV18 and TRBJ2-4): NAGVMQNPRHLVRRRGQEARLRCSPMKGHSHVYWYRQLPEEGLKFMVYLQKENIIDESGMPKERFSAEFPKEGPSILRIQQVVRGDSAAYFCASSPEGQGYGQYFGAGTRLSVL.

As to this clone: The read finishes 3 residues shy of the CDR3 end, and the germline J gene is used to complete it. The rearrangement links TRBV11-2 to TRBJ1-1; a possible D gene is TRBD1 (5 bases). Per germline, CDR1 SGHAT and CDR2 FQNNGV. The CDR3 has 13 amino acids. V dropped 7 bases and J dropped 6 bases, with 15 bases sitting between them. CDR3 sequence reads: CASTKDGGAEAFF. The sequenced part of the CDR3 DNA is TGTGCCAGCACAAAAGACGGGGGGGCTGAA.

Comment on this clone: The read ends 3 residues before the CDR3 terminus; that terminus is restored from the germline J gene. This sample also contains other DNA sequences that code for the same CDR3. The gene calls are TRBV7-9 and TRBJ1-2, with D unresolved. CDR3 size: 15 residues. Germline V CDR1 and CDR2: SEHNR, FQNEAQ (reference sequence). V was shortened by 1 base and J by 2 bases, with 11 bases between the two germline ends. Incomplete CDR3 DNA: TGTGCCAGCAGCTTAGGAGAGGGTTCCAACTATGGC. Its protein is CASSLGEGSNYG. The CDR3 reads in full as CASSLGEGSNYGYTF.

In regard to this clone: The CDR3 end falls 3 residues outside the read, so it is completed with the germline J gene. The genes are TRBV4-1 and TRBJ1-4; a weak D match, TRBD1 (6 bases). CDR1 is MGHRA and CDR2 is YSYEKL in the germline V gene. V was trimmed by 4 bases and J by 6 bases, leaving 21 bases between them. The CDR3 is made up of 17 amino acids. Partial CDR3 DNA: TGCGCCAGCAGCCCCAGGCGGGGGCACGGGAAGGATGAAAAA. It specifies CASSPRRGHGKDEK. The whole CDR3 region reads CASSPRRGHGKDEKLFF.

CDR3 in amino acids: CASSLGLAAPTGELFF. The CDR3 DNA, read in part, is TGTGCCAGCAGCTTGGGACTAGCAGCCCCCACCGGGGAG. The rearrangement uses TRBV7-8 and TRBJ2-2; TRBD2 agrees at 9 bases. The read finishes 3 residues shy of the CDR3 end, and the germline J gene is used to complete it. The CDR3 has 16 amino acids. Looked up from germline, CDR1 is SGHVS and CDR2 is FQNEAQ. The junction had 6 bases not matched to a gene; V was cut back by 3 bases and J by 4 bases.

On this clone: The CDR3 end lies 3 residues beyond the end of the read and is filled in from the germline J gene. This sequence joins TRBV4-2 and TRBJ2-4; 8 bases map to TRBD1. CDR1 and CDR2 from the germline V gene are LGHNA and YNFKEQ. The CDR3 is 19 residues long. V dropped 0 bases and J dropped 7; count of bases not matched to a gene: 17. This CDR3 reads CASSQDLGQVVPIGNIQYF. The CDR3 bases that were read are TGTGCCAGCAGCCAAGATCTGGGACAGGTTGTCCCAATAGGGAACATT.

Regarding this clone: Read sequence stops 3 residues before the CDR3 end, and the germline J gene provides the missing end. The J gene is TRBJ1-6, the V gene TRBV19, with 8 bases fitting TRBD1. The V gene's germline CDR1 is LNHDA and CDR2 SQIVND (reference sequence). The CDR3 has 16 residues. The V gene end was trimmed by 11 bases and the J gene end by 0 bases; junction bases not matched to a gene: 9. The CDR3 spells CAGPWTGRSYNSPLHF. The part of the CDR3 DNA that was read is TGTGCCGGCCCGTGGACAGGGCGCTCCTATAATTCACCC.

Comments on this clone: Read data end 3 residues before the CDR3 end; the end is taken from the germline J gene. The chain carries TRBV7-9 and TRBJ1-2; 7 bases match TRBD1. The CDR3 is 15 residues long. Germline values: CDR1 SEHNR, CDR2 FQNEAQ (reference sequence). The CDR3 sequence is CASSFYTGDNNDYTF. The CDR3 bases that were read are TGTGCCAGCAGCTTCTATACAGGGGATAACAATGAC.

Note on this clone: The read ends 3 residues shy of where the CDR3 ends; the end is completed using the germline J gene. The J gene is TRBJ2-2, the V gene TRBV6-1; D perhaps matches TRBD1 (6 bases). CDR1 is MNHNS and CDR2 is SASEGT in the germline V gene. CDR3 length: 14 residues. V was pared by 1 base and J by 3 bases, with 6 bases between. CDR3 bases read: TGTGCCAGCAGTGAAGGACAGGACACCGGGGAG. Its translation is CASSEGQDTGE. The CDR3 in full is CASSEGQDTGELFF.

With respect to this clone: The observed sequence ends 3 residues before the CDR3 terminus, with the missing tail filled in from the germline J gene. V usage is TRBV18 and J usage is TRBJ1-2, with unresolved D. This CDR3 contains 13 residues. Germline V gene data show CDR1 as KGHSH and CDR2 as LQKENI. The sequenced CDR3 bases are TGTGCCAGCTCACCAAAAAGCGAAAACATC. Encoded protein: CASSPKSENI. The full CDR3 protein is CASSPKSENIYTF.

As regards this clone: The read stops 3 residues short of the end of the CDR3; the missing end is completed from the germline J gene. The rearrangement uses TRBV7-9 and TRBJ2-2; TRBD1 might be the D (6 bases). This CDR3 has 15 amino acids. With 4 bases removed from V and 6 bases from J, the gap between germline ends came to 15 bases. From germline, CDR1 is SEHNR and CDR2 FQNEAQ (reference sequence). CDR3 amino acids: CASSSPLDRSGELFF. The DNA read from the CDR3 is TGTGCCAGCAGCTCCCCCCTCGACAGGTCCGGGGAG.

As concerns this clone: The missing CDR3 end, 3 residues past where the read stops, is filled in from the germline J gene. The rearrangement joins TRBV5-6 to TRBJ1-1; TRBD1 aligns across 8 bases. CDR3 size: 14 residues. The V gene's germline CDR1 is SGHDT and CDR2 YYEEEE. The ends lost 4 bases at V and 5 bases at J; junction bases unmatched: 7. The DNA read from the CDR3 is TGTGCCAGCAGCGGCCGGACAGGGTGGACTGAA. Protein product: CASSGRTGWTE. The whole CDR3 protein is CASSGRTGWTEAFF.

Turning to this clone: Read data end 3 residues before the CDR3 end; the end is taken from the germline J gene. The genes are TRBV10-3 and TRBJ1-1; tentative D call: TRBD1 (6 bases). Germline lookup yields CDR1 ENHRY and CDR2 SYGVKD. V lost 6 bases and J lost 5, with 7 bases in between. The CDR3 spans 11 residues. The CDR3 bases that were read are TGTGCCATCAGCGGACAGACTGAA. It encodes CAISGQTE. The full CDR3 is CAISGQTEAFF.

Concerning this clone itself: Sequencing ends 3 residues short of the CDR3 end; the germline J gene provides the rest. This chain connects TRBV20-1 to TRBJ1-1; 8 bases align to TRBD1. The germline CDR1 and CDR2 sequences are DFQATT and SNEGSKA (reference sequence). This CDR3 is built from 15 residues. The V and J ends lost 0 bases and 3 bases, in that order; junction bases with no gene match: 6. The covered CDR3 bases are TGCAGTGCTAGAGATGCCTCCAGGGGGCACACTGAA. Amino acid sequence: CSARDASRGHTE. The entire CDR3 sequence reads CSARDASRGHTEAFF.

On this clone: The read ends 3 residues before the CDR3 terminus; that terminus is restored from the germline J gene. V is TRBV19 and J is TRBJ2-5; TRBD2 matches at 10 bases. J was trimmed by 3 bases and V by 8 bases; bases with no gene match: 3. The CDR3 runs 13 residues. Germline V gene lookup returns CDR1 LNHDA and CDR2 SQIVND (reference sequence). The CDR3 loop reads CASGLAGEETQYF. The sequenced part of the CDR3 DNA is TGTGCCAGTGGGCTAGCGGGAGAAGAGACC.

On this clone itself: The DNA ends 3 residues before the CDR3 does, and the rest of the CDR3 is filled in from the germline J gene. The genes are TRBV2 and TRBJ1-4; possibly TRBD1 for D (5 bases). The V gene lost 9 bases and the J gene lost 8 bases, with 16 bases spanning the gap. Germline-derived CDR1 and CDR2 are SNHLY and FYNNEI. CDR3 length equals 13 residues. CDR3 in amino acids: CASQDSLSEKLFF. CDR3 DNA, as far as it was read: TGTGCCAGTCAAGACAGTTTAAGCGAAAAA.

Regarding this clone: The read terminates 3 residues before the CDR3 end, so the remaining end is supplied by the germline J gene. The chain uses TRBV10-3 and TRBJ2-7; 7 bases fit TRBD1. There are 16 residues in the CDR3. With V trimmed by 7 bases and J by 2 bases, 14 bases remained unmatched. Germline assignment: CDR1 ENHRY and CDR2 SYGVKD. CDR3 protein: CAITKGFGTDTYEQYF. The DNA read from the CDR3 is TGTGCCATCACCAAGGGGTTTGGGACAGACACCTACGAG.

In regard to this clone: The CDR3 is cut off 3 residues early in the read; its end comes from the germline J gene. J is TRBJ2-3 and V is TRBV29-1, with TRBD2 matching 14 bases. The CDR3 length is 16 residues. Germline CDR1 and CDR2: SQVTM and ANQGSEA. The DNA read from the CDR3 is TGCAGCGTTGAAATAATAGCGGAGACTAGCGGGGGGGCG. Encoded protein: CSVEIIAETSGGA. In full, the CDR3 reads CSVEIIAETSGGAQYF.

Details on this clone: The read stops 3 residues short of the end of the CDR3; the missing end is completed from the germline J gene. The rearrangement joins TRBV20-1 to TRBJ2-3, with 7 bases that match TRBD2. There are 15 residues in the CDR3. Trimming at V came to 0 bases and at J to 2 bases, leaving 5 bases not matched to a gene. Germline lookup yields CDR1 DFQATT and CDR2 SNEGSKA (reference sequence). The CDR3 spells CSARDPAGFTDTQYF. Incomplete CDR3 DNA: TGCAGTGCTAGAGACCCAGCGGGGTTCACAGATACG.

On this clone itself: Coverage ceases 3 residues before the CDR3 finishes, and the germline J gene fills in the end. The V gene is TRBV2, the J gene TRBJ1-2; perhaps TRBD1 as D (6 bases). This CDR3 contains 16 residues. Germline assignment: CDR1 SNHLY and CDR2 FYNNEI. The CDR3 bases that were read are TGTGCCAGCAGTGATAGGGGGGGCACCGGCTACAATGAC. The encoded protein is CASSDRGGTGYND. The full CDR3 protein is CASSDRGGTGYNDYTF.

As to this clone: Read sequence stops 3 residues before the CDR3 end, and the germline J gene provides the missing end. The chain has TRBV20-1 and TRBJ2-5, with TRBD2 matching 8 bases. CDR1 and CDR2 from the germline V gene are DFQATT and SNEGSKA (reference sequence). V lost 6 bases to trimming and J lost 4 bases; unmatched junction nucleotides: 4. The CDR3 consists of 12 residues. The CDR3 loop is CSAHTSGETQYF. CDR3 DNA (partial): TGCAGTGCCCACACTAGCGGAGAGACC.

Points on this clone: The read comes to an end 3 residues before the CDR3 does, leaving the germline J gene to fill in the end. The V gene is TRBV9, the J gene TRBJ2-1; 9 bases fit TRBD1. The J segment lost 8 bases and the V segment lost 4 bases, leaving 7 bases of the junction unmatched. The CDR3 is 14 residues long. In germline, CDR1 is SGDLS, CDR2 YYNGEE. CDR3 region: CASSLRQGVHEQFF. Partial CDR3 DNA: TGTGCCAGCAGCCTACGACAGGGGGTTCATGAG.

The CDR3 here is CASSPGQGSSGANVLFF. The covered CDR3 bases are TGTGCCAGCAGCCCCGGACAGGGGAGCTCTGGGGCCAACGTG. The chain recombines TRBV6-2 or TRBV6-3 with TRBJ2-2, with TRBD1 matching over 9 bases. The read falls 3 residues short of the CDR3 end, and the missing part is taken from the germline J gene. Germline V gene sequence: CDR1 MNHEY, CDR2 SVGEGT. The CDR3 consists of 17 residues.

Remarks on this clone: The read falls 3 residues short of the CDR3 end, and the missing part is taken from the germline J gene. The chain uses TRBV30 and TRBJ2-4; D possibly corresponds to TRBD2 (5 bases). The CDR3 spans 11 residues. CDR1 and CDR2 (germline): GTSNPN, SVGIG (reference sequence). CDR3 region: CAWSLTEGQYF. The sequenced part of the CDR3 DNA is TGTGCCTGGAGCCTTACCGAGGGT.

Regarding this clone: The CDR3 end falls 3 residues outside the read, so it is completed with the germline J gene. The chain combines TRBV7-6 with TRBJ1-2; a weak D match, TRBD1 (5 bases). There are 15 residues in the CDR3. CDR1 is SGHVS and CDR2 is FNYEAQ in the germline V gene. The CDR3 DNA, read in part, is TGTGCCAGCAGCAACCGGGACTCCTACACAGATACC. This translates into CASSNRDSYTDT. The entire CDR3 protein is CASSNRDSYTDTYTF.

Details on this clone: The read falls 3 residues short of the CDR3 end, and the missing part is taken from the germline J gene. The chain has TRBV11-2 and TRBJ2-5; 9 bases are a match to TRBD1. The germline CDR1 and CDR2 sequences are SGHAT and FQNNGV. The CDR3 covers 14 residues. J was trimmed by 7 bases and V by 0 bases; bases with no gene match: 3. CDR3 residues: CASSLEGQGVTQYF. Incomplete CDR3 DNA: TGTGCCAGCAGCTTAGAGGGACAGGGTGTGACC.

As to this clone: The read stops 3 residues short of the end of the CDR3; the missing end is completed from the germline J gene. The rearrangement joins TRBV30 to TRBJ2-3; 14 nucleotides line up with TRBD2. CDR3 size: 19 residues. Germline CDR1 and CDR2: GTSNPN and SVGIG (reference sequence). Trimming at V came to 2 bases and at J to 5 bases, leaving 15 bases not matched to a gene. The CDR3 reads CAWSPRRGGLAGGRDTQYF. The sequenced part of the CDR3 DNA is TGTGCCTGGAGTCCACGCAGGGGAGGACTAGCGGGGGGACGAGATACG.